The entry that follows covers one T cell receptor beta chain sequence. Its antigen is unidentified. These data originate in a study of a mutant IDH1 vaccine in newly diagnosed glioma. Study details: Vaccination followed radiotherapy alone by 4-6 weeks, or accompanied temozolomide cycles. V12 fell at week 35 and V13, the study end, at week 47.

Trimming cost V 4 bases and J 0 bases; bases outside gene matches: 13. This CDR3 has 20 amino acids. Germline V gene data show CDR1 as SGHVS and CDR2 as FNYEAQ. Here immunoSEQ multiplex PCR was the method, and the copy in TCRdb shows in-frame clones only, minus some. The sample holds about 41,000 clones; 75% to 90% are singletons and the top ten take 1.5%. Time point defined: week 35, safety follow-up. What each vaccine dose contained was 300 ug of mutant IDH1 20-mer peptide, accompanied by topical imiquimod. This specimen consisted of PBMCs, obtained from a glioma patient whose treatment included an IDH1 peptide vaccine. The chain recombines TRBV7-6 with TRBJ2-5; TRBD2 agrees at 14 bases. The TCR comes from a man aged 35 to 55 with glioma. CDR3 sequence: CASSSKPGLAGALYQETQYF. In DNA, the CDR3 is TGTGCCAGCAGCTCTAAACCGGGACTAGCGGGGGCCCTGTACCAAGAGACCCAGTACTTC.